This TCR beta chain was recorded in a study of blood T cells in healthy people across ages. Study observations and caveats: Estimated diversity across one million T cells was deemed an underestimate. As naive T cell percentage varied, TCR beta diversity correlated strongly with it.

Concerning this clonotype: Its antigen is still unknown.

The use of a sample-barcoded 5' primer and a J-beta primer mix characterized a second PCR of about 6 to 12 cycles. TCRdb re-analysed the 5' RACE reads in MiXCR, keeping a single row per CDR3 protein. Of more than 550,000 distinct CDR3 sequences in the sample, about a fifth are singletons; the top ten hold around 22%. CDR1 and CDR2 from the germline V gene are DFQATT and SNEGSKA (reference sequence). The CDR3 runs 15 residues. V dropped 1 base and J dropped 6; count of bases not matched to a gene: 9. At least 6.5 million PBMCs were isolated per sample. V is TRBV20-1 and J is TRBJ2-5; 9 nucleotides match TRBD1. The source is a man between 65 and 85 years old in good health. Sequenced material: blood. CDR3 in amino acids: CSARANTGGGKTQYF. The CDR3 DNA follows: TGCAGTGCTAGAGCAAATACAGGGGGCGGGAAGACCCAGTACTTC.